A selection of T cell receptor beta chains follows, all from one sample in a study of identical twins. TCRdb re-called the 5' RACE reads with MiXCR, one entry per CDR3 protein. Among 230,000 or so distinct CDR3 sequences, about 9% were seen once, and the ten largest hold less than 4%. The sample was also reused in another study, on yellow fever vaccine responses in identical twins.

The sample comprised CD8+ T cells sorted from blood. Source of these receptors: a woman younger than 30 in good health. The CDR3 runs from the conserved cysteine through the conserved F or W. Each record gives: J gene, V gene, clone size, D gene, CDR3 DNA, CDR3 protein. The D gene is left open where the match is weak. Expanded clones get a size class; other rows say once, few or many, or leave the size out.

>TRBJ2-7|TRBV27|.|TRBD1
TGTGCCAGCAGACTAAACGCGGACAGGTTCTACGAGCAGTACTTC
CASRLNADRFYEQYF
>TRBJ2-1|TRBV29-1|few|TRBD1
TGCAGCGTCAAACCGGGACAGGGGTCCAATGAGCAGTTCTTC
CSVKPGQGSNEQFF
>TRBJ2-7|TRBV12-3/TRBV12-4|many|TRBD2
TGTGCCAGCAGTTTAACTAGCGGGAGTGCTCGGGAGCAGTACTTC
CASSLTSGSAREQYF
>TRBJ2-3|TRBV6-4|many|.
TGTGCCAGCAGTGACTCGGCGAGCGGAGCGGGCACAGATACGCAGTATTTT
CASSDSASGAGTDTQYF
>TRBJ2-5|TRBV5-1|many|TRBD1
TGCGCCAGCAGCTTGGGGGACAGGGATTTTCAGGAGACCCAGTACTTC
CASSLGDRDFQETQYF
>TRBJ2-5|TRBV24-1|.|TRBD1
TGTGCCACCAGTGATGGGACAGGGAGGGAGACCCAGTACTTC
CATSDGTGRETQYF
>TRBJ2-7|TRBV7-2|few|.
TGTGCCAGCAGCTTAGTGGGGTTCTACGAGCAGTACTTC
CASSLVGFYEQYF
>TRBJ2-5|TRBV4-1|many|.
TGCGCCAGCAGCCAAGTTCAGCAAGAGACCCAGTACTTC
CASSQVQQETQYF
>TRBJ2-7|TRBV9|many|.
TGTGCCAGCAGCGTAGGGACTCGAACCTACGAGCAGTACTTC
CASSVGTRTYEQYF
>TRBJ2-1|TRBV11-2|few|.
TGTGCCAGCAGCTTAGCCGGGGGCGCCCACAATGAGCAGTTCTTC
CASSLAGGAHNEQFF
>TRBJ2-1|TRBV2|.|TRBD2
TGTGCCAGCACCTTTCTAGCGGGAGATATCAATGAGCAGTTCTTC
CASTFLAGDINEQFF
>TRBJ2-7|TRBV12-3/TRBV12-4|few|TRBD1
TGTGCCAGCAGTTTTGGACAGGGAAACTACGAGCAGTACTTC
CASSFGQGNYEQYF
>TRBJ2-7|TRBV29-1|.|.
TGCAGCGTTGAAGATTGGGTCAGGGGAACGCCTTCGGGCGAGCAGTACTTC
CSVEDWVRGTPSGEQYF
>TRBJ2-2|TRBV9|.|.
TGTGCCAGCAGCGTAAACCCCGGGGAGCTGTTTTTT
CASSVNPGELFF
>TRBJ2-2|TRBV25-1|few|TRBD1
TGTGCCAGCAGTGATTATAGGGGGCTTACCGGGGAGCTGTTTTTT
CASSDYRGLTGELFF
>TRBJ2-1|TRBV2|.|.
TGTGCCAGTGGGGGGTTCTCCTACAATGAGCAGTTCTTC
CASGGFSYNEQFF
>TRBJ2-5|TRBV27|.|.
TGTGCCAGCAGTTTGCGGGACCTTCAAGAGACCCAGTACTTC
CASSLRDLQETQYF
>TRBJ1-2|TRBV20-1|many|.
TGCAGTGCTAGAGATCAAGTCAGCGAATATGGCTACACCTTC
CSARDQVSEYGYTF
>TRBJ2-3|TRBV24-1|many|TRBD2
TGTGCCACCAGGACTAGCGGTTCAGATACGCAGTATTTT
CATRTSGSDTQYF
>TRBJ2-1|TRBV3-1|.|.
TGTGCCAGCAGCCAAGATATCGTGAGGCCGGGATCCTACAATGAGCAGTTCTTC
CASSQDIVRPGSYNEQFF
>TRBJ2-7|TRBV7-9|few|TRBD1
TGTGCCAGCAGCTTAGTTCAGGGGGAGTACGAGCAGTACTTC
CASSLVQGEYEQYF
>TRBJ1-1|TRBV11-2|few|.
TGTGCCAGCAGCTCCGAGGACGGAACGAACACTGAAGCTTTCTTT
CASSSEDGTNTEAFF
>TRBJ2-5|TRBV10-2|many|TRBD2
TGCGCCAGCAGTGAGTCGAACAGCGGGAGGGCCCGGGAGACCCAGTACTTC
CASSESNSGRARETQYF
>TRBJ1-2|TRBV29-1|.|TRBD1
TGCAGCGTTGAAGAAGACAGGGACGACGGCTACACCTTC
CSVEEDRDDGYTF
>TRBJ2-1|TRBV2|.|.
TGTGCCAGCAGTGACCTAGTATCTCGTGAGCAGTTCTTC
CASSDLVSREQFF
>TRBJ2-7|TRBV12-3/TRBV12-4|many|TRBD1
TGTGCCAGCAGTGTCGGGACAGGGGTTCTCGAGCAGTACTTC
CASSVGTGVLEQYF
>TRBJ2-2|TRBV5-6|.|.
TGTGCCAGCAGCTCAGGGGCCCAGAACACCGGGGAGCTGTTTTTT
CASSSGAQNTGELFF
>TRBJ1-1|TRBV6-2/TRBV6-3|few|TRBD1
TGTGCCAGCAGTCTGACAGGGTTCGGGGCTGAAGCTTTCTTT
CASSLTGFGAEAFF
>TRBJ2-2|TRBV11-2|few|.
TGTGCCAGCAGCTTAGCAGGTGCTCCCGGGGAGCTGTTTTTT
CASSLAGAPGELFF
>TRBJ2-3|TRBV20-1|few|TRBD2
TGCAGTGCTCCTCTGGCAGGGACTAGCGGGAGGGGGAGGATGGATACGCAGTATTTT
CSAPLAGTSGRGRMDTQYF
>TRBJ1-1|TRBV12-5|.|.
TGTGCTAGTTGGACCGAGCCCCTTACTGAAGCTTTCTTT
CASWTEPLTEAFF
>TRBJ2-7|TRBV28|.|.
TGTGCCAGCAGTTCCCGGTTGGACGAGCAGTACTTC
CASSSRLDEQYF
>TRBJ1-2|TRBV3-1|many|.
TGTGCCAGCAGCCAAGGCGTACTCTATGGCTACACCTTC
CASSQGVLYGYTF
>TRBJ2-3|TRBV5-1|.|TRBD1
TGCGCCAGCAGCTACCGGGACAGGGTCACAGATACGCAGTATTTT
CASSYRDRVTDTQYF
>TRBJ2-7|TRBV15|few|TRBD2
TGTGCCACCAGCAGAGATGTGGCTAGCGGGGACCTCTCCTACGAGCAGTACTTC
CATSRDVASGDLSYEQYF
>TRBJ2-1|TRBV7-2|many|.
TGTGCCAGCAGTTGGGCCTCCAACAATGAGCAGTTCTTC
CASSWASNNEQFF
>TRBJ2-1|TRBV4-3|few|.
TGCGCCAGCAGCTTAAGGGAACAGGGATCCAATGAGCAGTTCTTC
CASSLREQGSNEQFF
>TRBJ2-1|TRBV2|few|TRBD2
TGTGCCAGCAGTGGGTCGGCGGGGGCCTACAATGAGCAGTTCTTC
CASSGSAGAYNEQFF
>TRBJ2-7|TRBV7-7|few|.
TGTGCTAGCAGCTTAGGAGTTGGCGCCGAGCAGTACTTC
CASSLGVGAEQYF
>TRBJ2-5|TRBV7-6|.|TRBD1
TGTGCCAGCAGCCCACAGGATAGTGACAGGGAAGAGACCCAGTACTTC
CASSPQDSDREETQYF